This T cell receptor beta chain was recorded in a study of blood T cells in healthy people across ages. The authors ran a second PCR of 7 to 11 cycles using a sample-barcoded 5' primer and a J-beta primer mix. Using its own MiXCR run on the 5' RACE reads, TCRdb lists one record per CDR3 protein. Seen here are hundreds of thousands of distinct CDR3 sequences, approximately 52% observed once, and the top ten hold 13%. Each sample used at least 6.5 million PBMCs. This clonotype was found a few times. Its cognate antigen is unknown. Regarding the study as a whole: It was the long-lived donors that had more naive CD4+ cells and higher diversity than aged donors.

The receptor was derived from a woman of 80 years or more in good health. Sequencing used blood.

As DNA, the CDR3 is TGCGCCAGCAGCCCGCCCCTGACGGGGAACGGGGAGCTGTTTTTT. Translation: CASSPPLTGNGELFF. V and J are TRBV5-1 and TRBJ2-2; D perhaps matches TRBD2 (5 bases). Trimming took off 4 bases at V and 7 bases at J, with 17 bases between the two ends. Germline V gene lookup returns CDR1 SGHRS and CDR2 YFSETQ. CDR3 length equals 15 residues.